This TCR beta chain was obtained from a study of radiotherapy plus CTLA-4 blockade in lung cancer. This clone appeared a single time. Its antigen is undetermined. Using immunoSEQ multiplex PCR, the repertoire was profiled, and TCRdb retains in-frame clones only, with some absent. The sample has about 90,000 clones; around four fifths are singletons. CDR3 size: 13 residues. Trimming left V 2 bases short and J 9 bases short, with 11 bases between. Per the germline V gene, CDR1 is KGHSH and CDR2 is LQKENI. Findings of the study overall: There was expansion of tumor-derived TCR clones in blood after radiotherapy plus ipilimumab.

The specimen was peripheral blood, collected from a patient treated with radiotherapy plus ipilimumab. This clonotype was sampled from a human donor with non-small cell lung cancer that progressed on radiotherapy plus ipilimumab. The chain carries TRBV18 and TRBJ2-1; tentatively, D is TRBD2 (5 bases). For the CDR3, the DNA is TGTGCCAGCTCACCAGGGAGCAAAGGTGAGCAGTTCTTC. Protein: CASSPGSKGEQFF. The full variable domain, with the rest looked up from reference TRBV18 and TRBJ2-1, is NAGVMQNPRHLVRRRGQEARLRCSPMKGHSHVYWYRQLPEEGLKFMVYLQKENIIDESGMPKERFSAEFPKEGPSILRIQQVVRGDSAAYFCASSPGSKGEQFFGPGTRLTVL.